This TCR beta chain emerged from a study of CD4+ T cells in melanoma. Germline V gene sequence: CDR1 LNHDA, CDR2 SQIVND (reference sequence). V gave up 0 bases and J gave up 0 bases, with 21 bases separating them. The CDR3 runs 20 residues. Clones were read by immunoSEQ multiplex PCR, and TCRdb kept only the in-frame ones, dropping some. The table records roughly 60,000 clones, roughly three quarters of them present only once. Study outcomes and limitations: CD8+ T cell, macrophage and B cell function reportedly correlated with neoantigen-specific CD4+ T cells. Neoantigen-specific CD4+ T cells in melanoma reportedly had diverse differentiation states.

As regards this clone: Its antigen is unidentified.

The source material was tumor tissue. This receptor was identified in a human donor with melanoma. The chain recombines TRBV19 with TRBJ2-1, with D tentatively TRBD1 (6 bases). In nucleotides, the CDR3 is TGTGCCAGTAGTATAGATCCCAGCCAAATTACAGGGAACTCCTACAATGAGCAGTTCTTC. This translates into CASSIDPSQITGNSYNEQFF.